This paragraph covers one T cell receptor beta chain sequence. Its antigen remains unidentified. The record originates from a study of T cells in Graves' hyperthyroidism and ophthalmopathy. General study results and limits: Ophthalmopathy was model-predicted a median about six months pre-onset. Most thyroid clonotypes expanded above 0.001 appeared in blood too.

This CDR3 has 13 residues. Germline V lookup: CDR1 SGDLS, CDR2 YYNGEE. The V gene lost 4 bases and the J gene lost 4 bases, with 11 bases spanning the gap. Regions amplified from RNA transcripts were the TCR beta CDR3 regions. Primed by the HTBI set, a first-round RT-PCR was run on the TCR CDR3. TCRdb reanalysed the multiplex PCR reads using MiXCR and keeps one entry per CDR3 protein. In the table there are a few hundred thousand distinct CDR3 sequences, approximately 16% of which are singletons. Sequencing used blood. The clonotype originates from a woman aged 60-75 years with Graves' ophthalmopathy. This chain links TRBV9 with TRBJ1-2, with D maybe TRBD1 (5 bases). CDR3 in amino acids: CASSQDTLYGYTF. CDR3 bases: TGTGCCAGCAGCCAGGACACCCTCTATGGCTACACCTTC.